The source of this T cell receptor beta chain is a study of T cell repertoires in cytomegalovirus infection. The CDR3 has 13 amino acids. Germline lookup yields CDR1 SEHNR and CDR2 FQNEAQ (reference sequence). V was clipped by 5 bases and J by 3 bases; unmatched bases: 2. This clonotype was picked up many times. One entry per CDR3 protein, called by TCRdb with MiXCR from the reads. The table records nearly 650,000 distinct CDR3 sequences, 20% to 25% of them present only once. This clonotype was sampled from a human donor in good health (CMV status not recorded). Some clones in this sample may be carry-over from other donors' samples. Sequencing was done on a sample of CD8+ T cells from PBMCs. V and J are TRBV7-9 and TRBJ2-3, with 7 positions matching TRBD1. This chain's CDR3 is CASSGTETDTQYF. The CDR3 coding sequence is TGTGCCAGCAGCGGGACAGAGACAGATACGCAGTATTTT.